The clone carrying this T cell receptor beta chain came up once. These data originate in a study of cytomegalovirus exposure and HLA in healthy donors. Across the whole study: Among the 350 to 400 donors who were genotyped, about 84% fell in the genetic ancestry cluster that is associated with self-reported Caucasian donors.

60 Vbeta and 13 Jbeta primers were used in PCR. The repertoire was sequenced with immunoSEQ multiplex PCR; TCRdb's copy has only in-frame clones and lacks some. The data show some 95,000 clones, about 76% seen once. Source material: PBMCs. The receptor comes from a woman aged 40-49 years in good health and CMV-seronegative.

CDR3 sequence reads: CASSPRTGGYAEAFF. For the CDR3, the DNA is TGTGCCAGCAGCCCGAGGACAGGGGGTTACGCTGAAGCTTTCTTT. The chain recombines TRBV7-9 with TRBJ1-1, with TRBD1 matching 10 bases. CDR1 SEHNR and CDR2 FQNEAQ come from the germline V gene (reference sequence). The ends lost 5 bases at V and 6 bases at J; junction bases unmatched: 9. The length of the CDR3 is 15 residues.